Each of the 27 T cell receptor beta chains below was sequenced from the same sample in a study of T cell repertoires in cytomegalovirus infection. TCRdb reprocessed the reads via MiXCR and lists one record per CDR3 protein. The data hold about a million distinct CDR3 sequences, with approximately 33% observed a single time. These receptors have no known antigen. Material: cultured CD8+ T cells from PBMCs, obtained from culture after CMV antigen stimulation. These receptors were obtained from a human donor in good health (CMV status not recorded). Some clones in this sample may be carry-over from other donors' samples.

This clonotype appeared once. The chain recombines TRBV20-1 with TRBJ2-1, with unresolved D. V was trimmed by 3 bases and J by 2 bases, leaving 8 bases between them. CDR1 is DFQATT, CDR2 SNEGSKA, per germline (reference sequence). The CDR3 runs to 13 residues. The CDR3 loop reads CSASVPPYNEQFF. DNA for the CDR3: TGCAGTGCTAGTGTGCCCCCCTACAATGAGCAGTTCTTC.

The CDR3: CASSQGHSSYEQYF. Written as DNA, the CDR3 is TGTGCCAGCAGCCAAGGTCACAGCTCCTACGAGCAGTACTTC. This chain links TRBV3-1 with TRBJ2-7, with D unclear. This CDR3 is built from 14 residues. V lost 1 base to trimming and J lost 0 bases, with 7 bases between them. From germline, CDR1 is LGHDT and CDR2 YNNKEL (reference sequence).

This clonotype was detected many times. The CDR3 sequence: CASSWWLAGAQGEQYF. The CDR3 nucleotides are TGTGCCAGCAGCTGGTGGCTAGCGGGGGCCCAAGGCGAGCAGTACTTC. V and J are TRBV7-2 and TRBJ2-7; TRBD2 aligns across 10 bases. V was pared by 4 bases and J by 6 bases, with 12 bases of the junction left unmatched. Per germline, CDR1 SGHTA and CDR2 FQGNSA. The CDR3 covers 16 residues. The full variable domain, rest sourced from reference TRBV7-2 and TRBJ2-7, is GAGVSQSPSNKVTEKGKDVELRCDPISGHTALYWYRQSLGQGLEFLIYFQGNSAPDKSGLPSDRFSAERTGGSVSTLTIQRTQQEDSAVYLCASSWWLAGAQGEQYFGPGTRLTVT.

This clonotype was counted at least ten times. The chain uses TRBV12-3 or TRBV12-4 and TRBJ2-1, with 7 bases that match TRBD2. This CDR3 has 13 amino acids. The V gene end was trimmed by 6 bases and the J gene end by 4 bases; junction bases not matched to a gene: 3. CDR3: CASRASGYNEQFF. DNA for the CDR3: TGTGCCAGCAGGGCTAGCGGTTACAATGAGCAGTTCTTC.

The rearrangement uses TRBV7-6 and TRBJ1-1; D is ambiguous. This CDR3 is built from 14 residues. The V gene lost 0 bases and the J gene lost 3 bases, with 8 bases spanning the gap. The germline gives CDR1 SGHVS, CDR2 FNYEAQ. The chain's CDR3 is CASSLAWEDTEAFF. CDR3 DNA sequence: TGTGCCAGCAGCTTAGCGTGGGAGGACACTGAAGCTTTCTTT.

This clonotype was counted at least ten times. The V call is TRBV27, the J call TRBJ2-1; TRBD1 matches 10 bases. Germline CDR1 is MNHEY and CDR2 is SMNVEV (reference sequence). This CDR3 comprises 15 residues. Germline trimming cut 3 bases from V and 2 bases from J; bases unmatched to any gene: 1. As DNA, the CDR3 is TGTGCCAGCAGTTTCGGGACAGGGGCCTACAATGAGCAGTTCTTC. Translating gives CASSFGTGAYNEQFF.

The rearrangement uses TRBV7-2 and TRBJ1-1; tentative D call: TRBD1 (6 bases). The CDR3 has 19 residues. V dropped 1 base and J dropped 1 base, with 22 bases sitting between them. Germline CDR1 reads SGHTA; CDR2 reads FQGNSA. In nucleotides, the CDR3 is TGTGCCAGCAGCTTAGGGGGGGGGCCGTTTCACCCCTGGAACACTGAAGCTTTCTTT. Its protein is CASSLGGGPFHPWNTEAFF.

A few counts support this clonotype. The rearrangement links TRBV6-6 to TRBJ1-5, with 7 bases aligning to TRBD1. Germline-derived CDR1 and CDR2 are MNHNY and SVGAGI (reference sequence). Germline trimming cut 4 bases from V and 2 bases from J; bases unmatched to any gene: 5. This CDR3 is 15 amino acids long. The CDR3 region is CASSSGGRGNQPQHF. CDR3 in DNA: TGTGCCAGCAGTTCAGGGGGGCGAGGCAATCAGCCCCAGCATTTT.

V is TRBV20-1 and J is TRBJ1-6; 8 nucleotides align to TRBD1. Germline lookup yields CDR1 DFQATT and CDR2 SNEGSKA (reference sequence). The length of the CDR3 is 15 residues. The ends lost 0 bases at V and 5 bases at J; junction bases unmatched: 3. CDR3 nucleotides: TGCAGTGCTAGAGATGGGACAGGTCATAATTCACCCCTCCACTTT. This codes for CSARDGTGHNSPLHF.

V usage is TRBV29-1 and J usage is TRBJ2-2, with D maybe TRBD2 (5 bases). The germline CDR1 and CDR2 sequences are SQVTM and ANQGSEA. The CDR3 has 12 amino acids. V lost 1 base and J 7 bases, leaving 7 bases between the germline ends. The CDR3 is CSVEGGVGELFF. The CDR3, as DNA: TGCAGCGTTGAAGGGGGAGTCGGGGAGCTGTTTTTT.

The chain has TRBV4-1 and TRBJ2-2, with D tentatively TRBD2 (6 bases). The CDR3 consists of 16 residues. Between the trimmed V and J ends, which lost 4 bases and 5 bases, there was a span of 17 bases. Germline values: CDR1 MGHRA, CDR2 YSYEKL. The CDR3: CASSRHRDLQTGELFF. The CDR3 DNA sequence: TGCGCCAGCAGCCGACACCGGGACTTACAAACCGGGGAGCTGTTTTTT.

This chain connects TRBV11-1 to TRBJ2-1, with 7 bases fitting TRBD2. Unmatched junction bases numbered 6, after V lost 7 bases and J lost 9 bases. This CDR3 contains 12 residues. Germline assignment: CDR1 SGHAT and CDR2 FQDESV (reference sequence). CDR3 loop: CASTLPGGEQFF. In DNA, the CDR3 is TGTGCCAGCACCCTACCGGGGGGTGAGCAGTTCTTC.

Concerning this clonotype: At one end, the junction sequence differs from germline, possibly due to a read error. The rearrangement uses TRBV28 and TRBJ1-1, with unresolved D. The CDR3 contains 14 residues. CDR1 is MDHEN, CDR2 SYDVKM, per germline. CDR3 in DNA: TGTGCCAGCAGTTTAACCGGGATGAACATTGAAGCTTTCTTT. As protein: CASSLTGMNIEAFF. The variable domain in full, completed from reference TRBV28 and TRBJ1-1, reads DVKVTQSSRYLVKRTGEKVFLECVQDMDHENMFWYRQDPGLGLRLIYFSYDVKMKEKGDIPEGYSVSREKKERFSLILESASTNQTSMYLCASSLTGMNIEAFFGQGTRLTVV.

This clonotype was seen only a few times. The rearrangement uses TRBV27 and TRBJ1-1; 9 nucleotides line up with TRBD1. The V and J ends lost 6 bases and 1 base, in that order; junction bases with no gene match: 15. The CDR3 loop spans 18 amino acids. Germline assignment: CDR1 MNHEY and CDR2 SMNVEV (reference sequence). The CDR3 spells CASRRQSGPDRGNTEAFF. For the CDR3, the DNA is TGTGCCAGCAGACGCCAGTCAGGCCCGGACAGGGGGAACACTGAAGCTTTCTTT.

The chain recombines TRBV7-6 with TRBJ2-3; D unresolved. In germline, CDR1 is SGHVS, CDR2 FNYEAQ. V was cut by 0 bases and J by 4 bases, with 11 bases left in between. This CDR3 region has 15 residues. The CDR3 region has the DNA TGTGCCAGCAGCTTAGCTAGGCAGTTGTCAGATACGCAGTATTTT. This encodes CASSLARQLSDTQYF.

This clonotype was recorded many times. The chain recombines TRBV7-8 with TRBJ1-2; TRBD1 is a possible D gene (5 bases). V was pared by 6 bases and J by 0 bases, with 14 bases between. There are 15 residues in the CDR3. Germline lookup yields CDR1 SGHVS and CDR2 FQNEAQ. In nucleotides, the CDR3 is TGTGCCAGCAGAAGAGAGGGGCAAGCTAACTATGGCTACACCTTC. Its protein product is CASRREGQANYGYTF.

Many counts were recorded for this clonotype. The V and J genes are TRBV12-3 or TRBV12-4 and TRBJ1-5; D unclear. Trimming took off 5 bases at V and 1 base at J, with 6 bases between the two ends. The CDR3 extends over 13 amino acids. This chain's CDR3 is CASSTASNQPQHF. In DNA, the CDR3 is TGTGCCAGCAGTACCGCCAGCAATCAGCCCCAGCATTTT.

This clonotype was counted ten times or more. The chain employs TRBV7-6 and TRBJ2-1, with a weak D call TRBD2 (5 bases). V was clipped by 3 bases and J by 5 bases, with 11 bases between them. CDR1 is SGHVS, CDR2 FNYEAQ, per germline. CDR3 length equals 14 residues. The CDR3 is CASSFGGPNNEQFF. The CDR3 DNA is TGTGCCAGCAGCTTCGGAGGCCCGAACAATGAGCAGTTCTTC.

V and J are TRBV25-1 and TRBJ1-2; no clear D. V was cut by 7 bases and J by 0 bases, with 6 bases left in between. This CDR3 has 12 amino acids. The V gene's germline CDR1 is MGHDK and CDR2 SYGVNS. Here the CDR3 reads CASNGANYGYTF. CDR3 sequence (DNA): TGTGCCAGCAATGGGGCTAACTATGGCTACACCTTC.

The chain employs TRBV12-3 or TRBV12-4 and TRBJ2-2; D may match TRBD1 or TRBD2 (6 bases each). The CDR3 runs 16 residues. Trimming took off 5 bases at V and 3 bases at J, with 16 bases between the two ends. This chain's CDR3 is CASSAGTIWDTGELFF. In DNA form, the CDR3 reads TGTGCCAGCAGTGCGGGGACAATTTGGGACACCGGGGAGCTGTTTTTT.

The CDR3 DNA sequence: TGCGCCAGCAGCCCCCTTCTTCGAGGGAACACCGGGGAGCTGTTTTTT. Protein product: CASSPLLRGNTGELFF. The chain has TRBV4-1 and TRBJ2-2; D is unclear. V lost 4 bases to trimming and J lost 1 base, with 13 bases between them. CDR1 is MGHRA, CDR2 YSYEKL, per germline. The CDR3 totals 16 residues.

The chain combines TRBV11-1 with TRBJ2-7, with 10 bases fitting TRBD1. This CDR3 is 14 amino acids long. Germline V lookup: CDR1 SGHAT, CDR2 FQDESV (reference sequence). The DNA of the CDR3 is TGTGTCAGCAGCCTCCGGGACAGGGGCCACGAGCAGTACGTC. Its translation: CVSSLRDRGHEQYV.

CDR3 sequence: CASSSNLYSVYNEQFF. The DNA for the CDR3 is TGTGCCAGCAGCTCCAACCTATATAGTGTCTACAATGAGCAGTTCTTC. This rearrangement joins TRBV7-9 to TRBJ2-1; D gene ambiguous. The V gene lost 4 bases and the J gene lost 3 bases, with 16 bases spanning the gap. Germline V CDR1 and CDR2: SEHNR, FQNEAQ (reference sequence). This CDR3 spans 16 amino acids.

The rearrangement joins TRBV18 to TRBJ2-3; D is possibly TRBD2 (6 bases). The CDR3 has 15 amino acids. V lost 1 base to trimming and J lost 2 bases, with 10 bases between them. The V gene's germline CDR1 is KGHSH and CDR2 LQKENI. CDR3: CASSPLRGITDTQYF. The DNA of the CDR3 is TGTGCCAGCTCACCACTTCGGGGGATCACAGATACGCAGTATTTT.

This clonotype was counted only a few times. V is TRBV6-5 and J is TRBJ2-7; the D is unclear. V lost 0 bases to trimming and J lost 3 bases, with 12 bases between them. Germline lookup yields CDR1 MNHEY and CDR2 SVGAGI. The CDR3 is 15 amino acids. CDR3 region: CASSYSPSDDYEQYF. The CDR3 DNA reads TGTGCCAGCAGTTACTCACCCTCTGATGACTACGAGCAGTACTTC.

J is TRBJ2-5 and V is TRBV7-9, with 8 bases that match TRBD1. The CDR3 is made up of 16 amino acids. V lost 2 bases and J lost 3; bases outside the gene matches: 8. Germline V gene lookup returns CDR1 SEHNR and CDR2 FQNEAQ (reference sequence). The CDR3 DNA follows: TGTGCCAGCAGCTTACTGGATGGACAGGGTGAAGAGACCCAGTACTTC. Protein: CASSLLDGQGEETQYF.

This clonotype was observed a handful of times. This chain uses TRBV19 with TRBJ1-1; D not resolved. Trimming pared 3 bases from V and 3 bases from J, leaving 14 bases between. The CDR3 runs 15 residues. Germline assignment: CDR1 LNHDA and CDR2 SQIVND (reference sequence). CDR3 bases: TGTGCCAGTAGTATTCGCGGCGTCCGGGACACTGAAGCTTTCTTT. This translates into CASSIRGVRDTEAFF. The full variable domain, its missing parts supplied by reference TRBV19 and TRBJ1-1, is DGGITQSPKYLFRKEGQNVTLSCEQNLNHDAMYWYRQDPGQGLRLIYYSQIVNDFQKGDIAEGYSVSREKKESFPLTVTSAQKNPTAFYLCASSIRGVRDTEAFFGQGTRLTVV.